The rows below give T cell receptor beta chains drawn from one sample of a study of technical replicates of blood from a few donors. Generated by immunoSEQ multiplex PCR, the TCRdb table keeps only in-frame clones and is missing some. This sample has about 83,000 clones; more than 90% occur once, and the top ten carry 0.25%. The sequencing sample was made of T cells isolated from PBMCs. The source of these receptors is a human donor in good health. Both conserved end residues are trimmed from each CDR3. The D gene is left open where the match is weak. Clone size appears in some rows only: once, few, many, or a class for an expanded clone.

D: TRBD2
V: TRBV7-8
size: -
J: TRBJ2-5
CDR3: ASSRLGTSTIMGETQY

D: -
V: TRBV19
size: -
J: TRBJ2-1
CDR3: ASSIDGRYNEQF

D: -
V: TRBV4-1
size: -
J: TRBJ1-5
CDR3: ASSQNPFGDNQPQH

D: TRBD2
V: TRBV9
size: -
J: TRBJ2-1
CDR3: ASSVVGRGEQF

D: -
V: TRBV10-2
size: -
J: TRBJ2-1
CDR3: ASGLLLPYNEQF

D: TRBD1
V: TRBV19
size: -
J: TRBJ1-2
CDR3: ARGTAVHST

D: -
V: TRBV5-1
size: -
J: TRBJ1-5
CDR3: ASSLNRGSNQPQH

D: -
V: TRBV10-3
size: -
J: TRBJ2-3
CDR3: AIRDIAGTDTQY

D: TRBD1
V: TRBV5-6
size: -
J: TRBJ2-6
CDR3: ASSSSRDRVSSGANVLT

D: TRBD1
V: TRBV11-3
size: -
J: TRBJ1-1
CDR3: ASRSPPFGTEGSMNTEAF

D: -
V: TRBV4-1
size: -
J: TRBJ1-4
CDR3: ASSQYPEGGHNEKLF

D: -
V: TRBV19
size: -
J: TRBJ1-5
CDR3: ASVLQASNQPQH

D: -
V: TRBV5-4
size: once
J: TRBJ2-5
CDR3: ASSFRQETQY

D: -
V: TRBV5-4
size: -
J: TRBJ1-4
CDR3: ASSLSGKEEKLF

D: -
V: TRBV29-1
size: -
J: TRBJ1-2
CDR3: SVEDRGSYGYT

D: -
V: TRBV19
size: few
J: TRBJ1-1
CDR3: ASSWGDLTEAF

D: TRBD1
V: TRBV27
size: -
J: TRBJ2-7
CDR3: ASSPGTGYYEQY

D: -
V: TRBV30
size: -
J: TRBJ2-7
CDR3: AGTRGPESYEQY

D: TRBD1
V: TRBV11-2
size: -
J: TRBJ1-2
CDR3: ASSQTGFYGYT

D: TRBD1
V: TRBV19
size: few
J: TRBJ2-7
CDR3: ASSLKPGQGYEQY

D: TRBD1
V: TRBV5-1
size: -
J: TRBJ2-7
CDR3: ASTASGRGTPVGEQY

D: TRBD2
V: TRBV6-8
size: -
J: TRBJ2-3
CDR3: ASTTGTSGSTDTQY

D: TRBD1
V: TRBV5-4
size: -
J: TRBJ1-1
CDR3: ASSQDRAGTEAF

D: -
V: TRBV5-1
size: -
J: TRBJ1-1
CDR3: ASSLTPPNTEAF

D: TRBD2
V: TRBV7-9
size: -
J: TRBJ2-3
CDR3: ASSLWVTSAGDTQY

D: TRBD1
V: TRBV4-2
size: -
J: TRBJ1-5
CDR3: ASSQEVGQGYQPQH

D: -
V: TRBV19
size: -
J: TRBJ1-1
CDR3: ASSIGPGMNTEAF

D: -
V: TRBV5-1
size: -
J: TRBJ1-4
CDR3: ASSFGQVSTNEKLF

D: TRBD2
V: TRBV5-8
size: -
J: TRBJ2-7
CDR3: ASSLGLANEQY

D: TRBD1
V: TRBV5-1
size: -
J: TRBJ2-1
CDR3: ASYRTGGPNEQF

D: -
V: TRBV6-5
size: -
J: TRBJ1-2
CDR3: ATSGHRNYGYT

D: -
V: TRBV7-9
size: -
J: TRBJ1-1
CDR3: ASSSPGGNTEAF

D: -
V: TRBV7-9
size: -
J: TRBJ1-2
CDR3: ASSLVEGVGYT

D: TRBD1
V: TRBV2
size: -
J: TRBJ2-7
CDR3: ASSGLGQAY

D: -
V: TRBV5-1
size: -
J: TRBJ2-3
CDR3: ASSLPGSTDTQY

D: TRBD2
V: TRBV9
size: -
J: TRBJ2-5
CDR3: ASSVGTSGEQETQY

D: -
V: TRBV30
size: -
J: TRBJ2-5
CDR3: AWSRDTGFQETQY

D: TRBD2
V: TRBV4-1
size: -
J: TRBJ2-1
CDR3: ASSQDRTGGPINEQF

D: -
V: TRBV27
size: -
J: TRBJ2-7
CDR3: ASSRGRDDPSYEQY

D: -
V: TRBV19
size: -
J: TRBJ1-2
CDR3: ASKESLYGYT

D: -
V: TRBV7-8
size: -
J: TRBJ1-3
CDR3: ASRLGRSGNTIY

D: -
V: TRBV5-1
size: -
J: TRBJ2-3
CDR3: ASSLVSTGGTDTQY

D: -
V: TRBV2
size: once
J: TRBJ1-5
CDR3: ASSPQGIRQPQH

D: TRBD1
V: TRBV19
size: -
J: TRBJ2-7
CDR3: ASSPPGTGTDEQY

D: TRBD2
V: TRBV10-1
size: -
J: TRBJ2-3
CDR3: ASSLLAGGPDTQY

D: -
V: TRBV19
size: -
J: TRBJ2-3
CDR3: ASSSLSGPRTDTQY

D: -
V: TRBV7-3
size: -
J: TRBJ2-3
CDR3: ASSHRQDPDTQY

D: -
V: TRBV29-1
size: -
J: TRBJ2-1
CDR3: SVEGRSGIRGGEQF